This paragraph covers one T cell receptor (beta chain) sequence. The data belong to a study of cytomegalovirus exposure and HLA in healthy donors. Profiling relied on immunoSEQ multiplex PCR, and the TCRdb table lists in-frame clones only, not all of them. The sample lists roughly 260,000 clones; around nine tenths were seen once. This clonotype originated in a man between 18 and 29 years old in good health and CMV-seronegative. Source material: PBMCs.

The CDR3, as DNA: TGTGCCAGCAGCTCCCCCGGGGGGCGCACCGGGGAGCTGTTTTTT. Translating gives CASSSPGGRTGELFF. The V gene is TRBV7-8, the J gene TRBJ2-2; TRBD2 might be the D (7 bases). Trimming stripped 4 bases from V and 4 bases from J, with 13 bases between. CDR1 and CDR2 (germline): SGHVS, FQNEAQ. This CDR3 is 15 amino acids long.